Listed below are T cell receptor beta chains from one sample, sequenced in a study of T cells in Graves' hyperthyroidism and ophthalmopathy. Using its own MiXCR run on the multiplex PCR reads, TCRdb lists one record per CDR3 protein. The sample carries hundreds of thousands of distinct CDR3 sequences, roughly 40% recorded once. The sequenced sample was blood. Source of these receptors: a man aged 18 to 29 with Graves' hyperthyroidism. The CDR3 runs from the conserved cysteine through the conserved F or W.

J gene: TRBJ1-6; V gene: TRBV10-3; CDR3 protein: CAISEGRGSPLHF
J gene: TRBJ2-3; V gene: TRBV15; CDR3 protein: CATSREGPNTDTQYF
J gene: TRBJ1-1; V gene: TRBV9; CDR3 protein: CASSLWMESQMNTEAFF
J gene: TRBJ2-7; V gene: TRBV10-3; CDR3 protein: CAISEAGQTYEQYF
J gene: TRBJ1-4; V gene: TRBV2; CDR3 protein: CASSLDQYGSSNEKLFF
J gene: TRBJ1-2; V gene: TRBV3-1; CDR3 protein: CASSQKDPSWGYTF
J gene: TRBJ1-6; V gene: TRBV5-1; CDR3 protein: CASSGPQGADSPLHF
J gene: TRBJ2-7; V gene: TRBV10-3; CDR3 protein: CASRGQLSYEQYF
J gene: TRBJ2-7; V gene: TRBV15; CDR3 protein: CATSREASARSYEQYF
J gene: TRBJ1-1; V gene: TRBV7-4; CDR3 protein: CASSLQGLVNTEAFF
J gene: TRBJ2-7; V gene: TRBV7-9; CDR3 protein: CASSFGEGAEQYF
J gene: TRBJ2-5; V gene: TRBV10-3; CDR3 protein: CAIMAPGQPQETQYF
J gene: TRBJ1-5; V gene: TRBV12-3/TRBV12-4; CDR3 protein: CASRNEGGSPQHF
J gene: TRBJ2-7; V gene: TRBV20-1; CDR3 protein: CSARDGGQGRYEQYF
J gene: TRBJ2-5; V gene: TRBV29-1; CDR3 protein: CSVDWLEGSILQETQYF
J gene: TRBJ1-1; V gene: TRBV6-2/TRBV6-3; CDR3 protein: CASGLWGRNTEAFF
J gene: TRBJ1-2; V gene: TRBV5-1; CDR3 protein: CASSLRWNYGYTF
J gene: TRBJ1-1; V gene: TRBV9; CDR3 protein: CASSSQGFDTEAFF
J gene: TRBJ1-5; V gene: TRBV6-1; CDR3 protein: CASTPEVPGLSNQPQHF
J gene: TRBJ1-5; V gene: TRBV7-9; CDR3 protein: CASSPIGDRQPQHF
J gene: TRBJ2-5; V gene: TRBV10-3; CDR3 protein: CASSLLGIMGQETQYF
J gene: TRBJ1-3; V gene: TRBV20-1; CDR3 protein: CSATGTGAGNTIYF
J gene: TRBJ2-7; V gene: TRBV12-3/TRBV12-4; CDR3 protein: CASSTAGIYEQYF
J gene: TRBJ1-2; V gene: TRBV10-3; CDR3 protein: CAISPQGDGDYGYTF
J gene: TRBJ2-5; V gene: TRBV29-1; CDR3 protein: CSVDGRFAAQYF
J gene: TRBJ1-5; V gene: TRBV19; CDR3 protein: CATTGSNQPQHF
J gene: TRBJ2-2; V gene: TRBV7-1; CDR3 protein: CASSQMGNTGELFF
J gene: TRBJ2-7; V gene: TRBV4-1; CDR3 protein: CASSHLTSYEQYF
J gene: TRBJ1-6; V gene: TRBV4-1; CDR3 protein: CASSHSQQGAGNSPLHF
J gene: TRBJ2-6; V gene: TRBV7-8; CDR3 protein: CASSADDRVKGANVLTF
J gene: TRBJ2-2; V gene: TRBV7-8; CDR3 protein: CASSQVPRGTNTGELFF
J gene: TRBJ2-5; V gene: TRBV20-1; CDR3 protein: CSVTGEWETQYF
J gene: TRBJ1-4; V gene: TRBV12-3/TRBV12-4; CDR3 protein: CASSLTDSNEKLFF
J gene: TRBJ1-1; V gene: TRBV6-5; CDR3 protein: CASFGNTEAFF
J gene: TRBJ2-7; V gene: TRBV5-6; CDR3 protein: CASSFDRGLSYEQYF
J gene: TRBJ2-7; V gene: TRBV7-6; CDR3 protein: CASSTPVAGGPYEQYF
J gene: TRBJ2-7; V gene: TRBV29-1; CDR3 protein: CSVQGQSYGQYF
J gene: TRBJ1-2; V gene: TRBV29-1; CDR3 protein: CSVEVGGRDGYTF
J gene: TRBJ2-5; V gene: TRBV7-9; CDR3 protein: CASSLLLRETQYF
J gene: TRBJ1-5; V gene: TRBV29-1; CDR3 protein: CSVGGGTNQPQHF
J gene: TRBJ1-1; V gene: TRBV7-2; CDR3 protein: CASSLHGRGNTEAFF
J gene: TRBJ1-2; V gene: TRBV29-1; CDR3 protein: CSVGGIYGYTF
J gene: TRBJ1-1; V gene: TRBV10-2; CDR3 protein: CASSVQGFANTEAFF
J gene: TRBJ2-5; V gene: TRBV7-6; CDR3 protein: CASSDQGLQETQYF
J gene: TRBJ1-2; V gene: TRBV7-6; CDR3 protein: CASSQDQTGVNGYTF
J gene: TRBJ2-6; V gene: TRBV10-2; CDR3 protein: CASSEPTRDRVVQQPGASVLTF
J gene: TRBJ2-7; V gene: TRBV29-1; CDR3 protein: CSVLAGDYEQYF
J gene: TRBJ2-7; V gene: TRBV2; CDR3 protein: CALRTGASYEQYF
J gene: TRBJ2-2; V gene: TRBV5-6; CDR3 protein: CASRAVAGSNTGELFF
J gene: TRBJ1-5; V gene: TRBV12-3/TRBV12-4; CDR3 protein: CASRQGEQPQHF
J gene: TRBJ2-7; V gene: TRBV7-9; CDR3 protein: CASSHTPEGPYEQYF
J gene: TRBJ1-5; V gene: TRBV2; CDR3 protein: CASSQTDPRGNQPQHF
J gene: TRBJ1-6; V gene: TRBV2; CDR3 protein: CASGPRNSPLHF
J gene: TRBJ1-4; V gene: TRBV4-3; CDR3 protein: CASSQDDAGRGEKLFF